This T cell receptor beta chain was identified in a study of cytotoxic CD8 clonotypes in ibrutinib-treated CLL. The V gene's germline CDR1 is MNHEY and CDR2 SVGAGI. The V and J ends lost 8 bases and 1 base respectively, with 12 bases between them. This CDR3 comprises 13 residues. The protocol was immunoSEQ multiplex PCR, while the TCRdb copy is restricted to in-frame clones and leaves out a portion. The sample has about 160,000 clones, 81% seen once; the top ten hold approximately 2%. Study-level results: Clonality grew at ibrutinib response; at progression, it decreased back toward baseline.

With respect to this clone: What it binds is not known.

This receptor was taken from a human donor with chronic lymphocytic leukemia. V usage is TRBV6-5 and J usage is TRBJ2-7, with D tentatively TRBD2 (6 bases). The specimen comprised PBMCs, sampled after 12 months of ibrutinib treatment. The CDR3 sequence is CASRGAGSYEQYF. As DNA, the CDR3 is TGTGCCAGCCGTGGGGCGGGATCCTACGAGCAGTACTTC.